A single TCR beta chain is shown here with its context. What it recognizes is unknown. The data were taken from a study of long-term antiretroviral therapy in people with HIV. Findings of the study overall: The study found narrower CDR3 length ranges in HIV repertoires than in controls.

Run at survey level, the immunoSEQ assay was version v3.0. Sequencing targeted 40,000-50,000 T-cell genomes per sample. The method was immunoSEQ multiplex PCR; TCRdb's version includes in-frame clones alone and lacks a portion of them. The sample holds 11,000 or so clones; around 84% are singletons and the top ten take around an eighth. Here the sequenced sample was unsorted PBMCs, taken 1.2 years after starting antiretroviral therapy. The receptor was isolated from a man aged 35 to 55 with HIV.

CDR3 protein: CASSLISGGDTQYF. In nucleotides, the CDR3 is TGTGCCAGCAGCTTAATTAGCGGGGGAGATACGCAGTATTTT. The J gene is TRBJ2-3, the V gene TRBV7-2; TRBD2 matches at 9 bases. Per germline, CDR1 SGHTA and CDR2 FQGNSA. Unmatched junction bases numbered 2, after V lost 2 bases and J lost 5 bases. This CDR3 region has 14 residues.